This TCR beta chain emerged from a study of control samples from healthy donors and cancer patients (TCRdb year 2020). Comments on this clone: Its antigen remains undetermined. No base quality values were provided; no much bigger clone lies one nucleotide off.

Library construction relied on the immunoSEQ multiplex PCR assay. This immuneACCESS table, as held by TCRdb, lists in-frame sequences with V and J called but not all clones. Of the missing ones, under half trace to an unresolved V gene in checked studies; the others have no known cause. This sample holds 55,000 to 70,000 clones; around 93% were observed only once. The ten largest clones add up to 0.75% to 0.95% of the sample. The TCR originated in a man aged 30 to 45 with colorectal cancer. Material for sequencing was PBMCs.

The DNA reads TGTGCCAGCCGCCGGGGGGCAGGAGGGAACACTGAAGCTTTCTTT. This gives the protein CASRRGAGGNTEAFF. Recombination connected TRBV7-9 to TRBJ1-1; tentative D gene TRBD1, with 6 bases matching. V and J lose 8 bases and 1 base, and a span of 17 bases separates them. The germline V gene (reference sequence) sets CDR1 to SEHNR and CDR2 to FQNEAQ. The CDR3, cysteine through phenylalanine, is 15 amino acids long. Only the CDR3 DNA stays, 45 bases, in frame from base 1.